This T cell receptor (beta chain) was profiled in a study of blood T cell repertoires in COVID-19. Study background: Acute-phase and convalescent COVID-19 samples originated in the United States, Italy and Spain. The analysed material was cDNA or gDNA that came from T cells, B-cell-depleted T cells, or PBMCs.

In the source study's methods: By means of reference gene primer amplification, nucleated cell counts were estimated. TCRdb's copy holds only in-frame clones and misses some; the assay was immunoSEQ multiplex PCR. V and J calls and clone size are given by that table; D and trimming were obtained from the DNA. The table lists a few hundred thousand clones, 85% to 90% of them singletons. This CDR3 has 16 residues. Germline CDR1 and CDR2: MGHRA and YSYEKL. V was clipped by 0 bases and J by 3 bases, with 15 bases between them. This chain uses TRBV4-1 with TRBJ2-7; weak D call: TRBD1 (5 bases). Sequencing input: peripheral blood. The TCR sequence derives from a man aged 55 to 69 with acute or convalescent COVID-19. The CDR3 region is CASSQDVRQTLYEQYF. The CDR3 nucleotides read TGCGCCAGCAGCCAAGATGTGAGACAGACACTCTACGAGCAGTACTTC.